Below, one TCR beta chain is given with its context. Its specificity is unknown. This sample was taken from a study of T cell responses to AZD1222 COVID-19 vaccine. Study-wide background: Pooling of second doses given at about 4 or about 12 weeks was done.

Assay: immunoSEQ multiplex PCR; the TCRdb copy retains only in-frame clones and omits some. This sample yields 100,000 to 150,000 clones, of which roughly 88% are seen a single time; about 5.6% belongs to the top ten. Study outcomes and limitations: Clonal diversity may have been underestimated, and the donors were mostly white British, with more females than males. Repertoires were obtained solely post-peak T cell response. Spike was spanned by vaccine-associated CD4 TCRs, which were dominant at 160-218 and 743-854.

Germline CDR1 MGHRA, CDR2 YSYEKL. V shed 3 bases and J shed 4 bases, with 14 bases lying between them. This CDR3 has 15 amino acids. J is TRBJ2-3 and V is TRBV4-1, with D possibly TRBD1 on 5 matching bases. The material was peripheral blood, obtained on day 0 of AZD1222 vaccination. This TCR was recovered from an adult in good health. The CDR3 DNA sequence: TGCGCCAGCAGCCACCCCGGGCAGGGCGCAGATACGCAGTATTTT. Translated: CASSHPGQGADTQYF.